These 24 T cell receptor beta chains came from one sample sequenced in a study of OX40 agonist ivuxolimab in advanced cancers. TCRdb keeps only in-frame clones here, not all; method: immunoSEQ multiplex PCR. Of about 40,000 clones listed, 88% are singletons. The source was CD4+ or CD8+ T cells sorted from blood, collected in a trial of the OX40 agonist ivuxolimab. All receptors come from an adult with an advanced solid tumor such as melanoma, head and neck, liver or kidney cancer.

This chain joins TRBV6-1 and TRBJ2-6; 8 bases match TRBD1. J was trimmed by 4 bases and V by 5 bases; bases with no gene match: 4. The CDR3 sequence is 15 residues long. Germline CDR1 reads MNHNS; CDR2 reads SASEGT. For the CDR3, the DNA is TGTGCCAGCAGTCAGACAGGGGAAGGGGCCAACGTCCTGACTTTC. Translated: CASSQTGEGANVLTF.

This clone has a single count. The gene calls are TRBV5-6 and TRBJ2-2; D gene uncertain. Trimming left V 3 bases short and J 5 bases short, with 11 bases between. The CDR3 contains 14 residues. In germline, CDR1 is SGHDT, CDR2 YYEEEE. CDR3 in DNA: TGTGCCAGCAGCTCCATCCTTGTGACCGGGGAGCTGTTTTTT. Protein product: CASSSILVTGELFF.

The chain has TRBV5-5 and TRBJ1-5; D is unresolved. V gave up 4 bases and J gave up 0 bases, with 11 bases separating them. There are 15 residues in the CDR3. Germline CDR1 and CDR2: SGHKS and YYEKEE (reference sequence). The DNA for the CDR3 is TGTGCCAGCAGCGTTAGGGCTAATAGCAATCAGCCCCAGCATTTT. This encodes CASSVRANSNQPQHF.

This rearrangement joins TRBV5-8 to TRBJ1-5; 11 bases are shared with TRBD1. Germline-derived CDR1 and CDR2 are SGHTS and YDEGEE. Unmatched junction bases numbered 5, after V lost 3 bases and J lost 0 bases. This CDR3 is 17 amino acids long. This CDR3 reads CASSWGTGGYSNQPQHF. CDR3 nucleotides: TGTGCCAGCAGCTGGGGGACAGGGGGTTATAGCAATCAGCCCCAGCATTTT.

The chain has TRBV10-2 and TRBJ2-7; D is perhaps TRBD2 (6 bases). Trimming shortened V by 8 bases and J by 2 bases, and 13 bases separated the two germline ends. CDR1 and CDR2 from the germline V gene are WSHSY and SAAADI. The CDR3 totals 13 residues. In DNA form, the CDR3 reads TGCGCCAGCCACCGGGACTTTCCCTACGAGCAGTACTTC. Translated: CASHRDFPYEQYF.

The chain recombines TRBV27 with TRBJ1-6; D remains ambiguous. From germline, CDR1 is MNHEY and CDR2 SMNVEV (reference sequence). There are 13 residues in the CDR3. Trimming cost V 7 bases and J 9 bases, with 13 bases left between them. CDR3 sequence (DNA): TGTGCCAGCACCAGCCATTTGGGTTCACCCCTCCACTTT. Translation: CASTSHLGSPLHF.

The genes are TRBV23-1 and TRBJ2-2; 7 positions agree with TRBD1. TRBV23-1 is an open reading frame whose function is uncertain. The V gene end was trimmed by 6 bases and the J gene end by 3 bases; junction bases not matched to a gene: 7. This CDR3 spans 15 amino acids. CDR3 sequence: CASSQDRPDTGELFF. CDR3 DNA: TGCGCCAGCAGCCAGGACAGGCCGGACACCGGGGAGCTGTTTTTT.

This clone was seen only a few times. The chain joins TRBV5-5 to TRBJ2-7, with D unresolved. The V gene lost 2 bases and the J gene lost 1 base, with 4 bases spanning the gap. CDR1 is SGHKS, CDR2 YYEKEE, per germline (reference sequence). This CDR3 has 12 residues. CDR3 nucleotide sequence: TGTGCCAGCAGCTTTAATTCCTACGAGCAGTACTTC. Protein product: CASSFNSYEQYF.

V gene TRBV9 combines with J gene TRBJ2-1; the D gene could be TRBD1 or TRBD2 (5 bases each). CDR3 length: 16 residues. V was shortened by 4 bases and J by 4 bases, with 18 bases between the two germline ends. CDR1 is SGDLS, CDR2 YYNGEE, per germline. The CDR3 sequence is CASSSPFQGAYNEQFF. CDR3 coding DNA: TGTGCCAGCAGCTCCCCCTTCCAGGGAGCTTACAATGAGCAGTTCTTC.

The chain links TRBV10-1 to TRBJ2-7; weak D call: TRBD2 (6 bases). The CDR3 spans 13 residues. Trimming shortened V by 2 bases and J by 2 bases, and 7 bases separated the two germline ends. Germline-derived CDR1 and CDR2 are WNHNN and SYGVQD (reference sequence). The CDR3 DNA reads TGCGCCAGCAGTGAGGGGGAGGCCTACGAGCAGTACTTC. Its translation is CASSEGEAYEQYF.

The chain couples TRBV28 to TRBJ2-1, with D maybe TRBD2 (9 bases). The CDR3 spans 13 residues. CDR1 is MDHEN, CDR2 SYDVKM, per germline. Trimming pared 6 bases from V and 13 bases from J, leaving 19 bases between. DNA for the CDR3: TGTGCCAGCAGCTATGGACAGGGACTAGCTCAGTTCTTC. Protein sequence: CASSYGQGLAQFF.

The rearrangement joins TRBV28 to TRBJ2-7, with 7 positions matching TRBD2. V shed 6 bases, J shed 2 bases, and the junction held 7 bases outside the gene matches. Per the germline V gene, CDR1 is MDHEN and CDR2 is SYDVKM. The CDR3 totals 14 residues. The CDR3 loop is CASSLGGSAYEQYF. CDR3 in DNA: TGTGCCAGCAGCCTCGGGGGGTCTGCCTACGAGCAGTACTTC.

On this clone: At one end, the junction sequence differs from germline, possibly due to a read error. The rearrangement joins TRBV7-9 to TRBJ2-3; 7 bases match TRBD2. Per the germline V gene, CDR1 is SEHNR and CDR2 is FQNEAQ (reference sequence). The CDR3 runs to 11 residues. The CDR3, as DNA: TGTGCCAGCAGCTTAGACCCTAGCGGCGCGTTT. Protein sequence: CASSLDPSGAF.

This chain joins TRBV18 and TRBJ1-4; maybe TRBD1 (5 bases). The V and J ends lost 1 base and 8 bases respectively, with 17 bases between them. The CDR3 has 16 residues. Germline V gene sequence: CDR1 KGHSH, CDR2 LQKENI. This CDR3 reads CASSPLSFRDGEKLFF. CDR3 bases: TGTGCCAGCTCACCACTCAGCTTTCGGGACGGCGAAAAACTGTTTTTT.

The chain joins TRBV28 to TRBJ2-7; D is ambiguous. CDR1 is MDHEN and CDR2 is SYDVKM in the germline V gene. The CDR3 length is 12 residues. Trimming took 6 bases from V and 0 from J, leaving 6 bases between them. CDR3 sequence (DNA): TGTGCCAGCAGCTCGAGCTCCTACGAGCAGTACTTC. Amino acids: CASSSSSYEQYF.

J is TRBJ2-5 and V is TRBV18; perhaps TRBD1 as D (5 bases). V was pared by 2 bases and J by 4 bases, with 14 bases between. The CDR3 sequence is 15 residues long. The germline V gene has CDR1 KGHSH and CDR2 LQKENI. The CDR3 reads CASSPIVAGPETQYF. The CDR3 DNA reads TGTGCCAGCTCACCAATCGTCGCAGGGCCAGAGACCCAGTACTTC.

The chain has TRBV7-9 and TRBJ2-5; D is tentatively TRBD1 or TRBD2 (5 bases each). Germline-derived CDR1 and CDR2 are SEHNR and FQNEAQ (reference sequence). This CDR3 region has 15 residues. Trimming left V 4 bases short and J 5 bases short, with 17 bases between. In nucleotides, the CDR3 is TGTGCCAGCAGCTCCGGACCCGGGGCGAGGGAGACCCAGTACTTC. Its translation is CASSSGPGARETQYF.

The CDR3 sequence: CAWTRAASGYEQYF. The CDR3 coding sequence is TGTGCCTGGACGAGGGCCGCCTCTGGTTACGAGCAGTACTTC. The chain is built from TRBV30 and TRBJ2-7, with a possible D match to TRBD2 (5 bases). Germline CDR1 reads GTSNPN; CDR2 reads SVGIG (reference sequence). V was trimmed by 4 bases and J by 4 bases, leaving 17 bases between them. This CDR3 contains 14 residues.

This clone is medium-sized. This chain uses TRBV10-3 with TRBJ1-1; the D gene is possibly TRBD1 (5 bases). V dropped 11 bases and J dropped 0 bases, with 10 bases sitting between them. The germline CDR1 and CDR2 sequences are ENHRY and SYGVKD. This CDR3 is 12 amino acids long. The CDR3 spells CAVWGMNTEAFF. CDR3 nucleotide sequence: TGTGCCGTATGGGGGATGAACACTGAAGCTTTCTTT.

The chain is built from TRBV10-1 and TRBJ2-1; TRBD2 aligns across 9 bases. The length of the CDR3 is 15 residues. V lost 4 bases to trimming and J lost 4 bases; unmatched junction nucleotides: 5. Germline CDR1 and CDR2: WNHNN and SYGVQD (reference sequence). Written as DNA, the CDR3 is TGCGCCAGCAGTGGAGGACTAGCGAAATACAATGAGCAGTTCTTC. This encodes CASSGGLAKYNEQFF.

The V and J genes are TRBV6-5 and TRBJ2-7; D remains ambiguous. Germline loops: CDR1 MNHEY, CDR2 SVGAGI. This CDR3 contains 13 residues. V was pared by 4 bases and J by 2 bases, with 9 bases between. CDR3: CASSLTEAYEQYF. CDR3 nucleotide sequence: TGTGCCAGCAGTTTGACGGAAGCCTACGAGCAGTACTTC.

The chain links TRBV6-1 to TRBJ2-1; 10 bases are a match to TRBD2. After removal of 1 base from V and 9 bases from J, the junction contained 9 bases not matched to a gene. Germline V gene data show CDR1 as MNHNS and CDR2 as SASEGT. The CDR3 runs 16 residues. The CDR3 reads CASSEELAGGHSEQFF. DNA for the CDR3: TGTGCCAGCAGTGAAGAATTAGCGGGAGGCCATTCTGAGCAGTTCTTC.

This sequence joins TRBV9 and TRBJ2-1; maybe TRBD1 (5 bases). Germline assignment: CDR1 SGDLS and CDR2 YYNGEE. The CDR3 covers 13 residues. V was shortened by 0 bases and J by 5 bases, with 6 bases between the two germline ends. CDR3 region: CASSVVGHNEQFF. As DNA, the CDR3 is TGTGCCAGCAGCGTAGTGGGGCACAATGAGCAGTTCTTC.

In nucleotides, the CDR3 is TGTGCCAGTAGTATAGGCGGTAACTCCTACAATGAGCAGTTCTTC. It codes for CASSIGGNSYNEQFF. This chain connects TRBV19 to TRBJ2-1; D gene ambiguous. Trimming removed 1 base from V and 0 bases from J, with 7 bases in between. The CDR3 length is 15 residues. Germline V lookup: CDR1 LNHDA, CDR2 SQIVND (reference sequence). The full variable domain, rest sourced from reference TRBV19 and TRBJ2-1, is DGGITQSPKYLFRKEGQNVTLSCEQNLNHDAMYWYRQDPGQGLRLIYYSQIVNDFQKGDIAEGYSVSREKKESFPLTVTSAQKNPTAFYLCASSIGGNSYNEQFFGPGTRLTVL.